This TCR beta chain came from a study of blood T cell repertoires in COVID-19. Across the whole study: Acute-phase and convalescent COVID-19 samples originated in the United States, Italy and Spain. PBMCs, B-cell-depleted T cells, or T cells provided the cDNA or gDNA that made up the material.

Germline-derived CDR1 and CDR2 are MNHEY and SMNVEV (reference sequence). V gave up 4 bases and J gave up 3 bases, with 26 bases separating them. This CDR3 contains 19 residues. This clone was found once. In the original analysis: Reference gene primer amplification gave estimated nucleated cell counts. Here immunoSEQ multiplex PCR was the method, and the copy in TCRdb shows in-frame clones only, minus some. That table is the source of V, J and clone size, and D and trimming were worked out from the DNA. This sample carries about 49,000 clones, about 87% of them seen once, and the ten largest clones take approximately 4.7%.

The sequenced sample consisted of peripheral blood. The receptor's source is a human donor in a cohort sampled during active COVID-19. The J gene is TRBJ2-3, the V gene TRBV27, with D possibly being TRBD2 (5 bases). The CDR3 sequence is CASSSSRYRAPGRTDTQYF. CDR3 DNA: TGTGCCAGCAGTTCATCAAGATACCGGGCTCCGGGGAGAACAGATACGCAGTATTTT.